This T cell receptor beta chain was identified during a study of T cell changes during pregnancy in multiple sclerosis. Trimming took off 4 bases at V and 0 bases at J, with 10 bases between the two ends. CDR1 and CDR2 from the germline V gene are SNHLY and FYNNEI. The CDR3 spans 15 residues. This clone was observed a handful of times. Sequencing was performed with immunoSEQ multiplex PCR; in TCRdb, only in-frame clones are kept and a portion is missing. The table lists roughly 60,000 clones, 85% to 90% of them singletons. The source material was CD4+ T cells from peripheral blood mononuclear cells, sampled in the first trimester of pregnancy. The source is a female donor with multiple sclerosis, enrolled in a pregnancy study. This rearrangement joins TRBV2 to TRBJ1-3; no clear D gene. The CDR3 region is CASSGGGSSGNTIYF. Written as DNA, the CDR3 is TGTGCCAGCAGTGGAGGAGGGAGCTCTGGAAACACCATATATTTT.